This TCR beta chain derives from a study of T-cell reconstitution after alpha-beta-depleted transplantation in children. Concerning this clonotype itself: Antigen specificity is unknown.

Germline V CDR1 and CDR2: SEHNR, FQNEAQ (reference sequence). The CDR3 runs 12 residues. Trimming shortened V by 2 bases and J by 3 bases, and 4 bases separated the two germline ends. Unique molecular identifiers featured in how the TCRbeta library was prepared. TCRdb recomputed calls from the PCR reads with MiXCR, one row per CDR3 protein. Among almost 600,000 distinct CDR3 sequences listed, 25% to 30% were seen once. Study-level findings and limits: Roughly two months post-transplant, alpha-beta T cells reportedly originated from several hundred graft clones that had expanded. From newly produced T cells came most of the T-cell counts and diversity one year after transplant.

The sample consisted of PBMCs, taken before TCRalphabeta/CD19-depleted stem cell transplant. The receptor was isolated from a boy under two years old with Wiskott-Aldrich syndrome, due to receive a stem cell transplant. V gene TRBV7-9 combines with J gene TRBJ1-1; D call uncertain. The CDR3 DNA follows: TGTGCCAGCAGCTTATTCGACACTGAAGCTTTCTTT. This translates into CASSLFDTEAFF.